Detailed here is one T cell receptor (beta chain). The Seattle site enrolled patients during active infection and followed them longitudinally. The sample comes from a study of blood T cell repertoires in COVID-19. Study summary: Samples came from the United States, Italy and Spain, spanning acute and convalescent COVID-19.

Per the original methods: Amplification of reference gene primers was used by the study to estimate nucleated cell counts. Profiled with immunoSEQ multiplex PCR; TCRdb holds only in-frame clones, not every one. That table furnishes V, J and clone size, whereas the DNA furnished D and trimming. The sample holds about 180,000 clones, 65% to 85% seen once. Germline-derived CDR1 and CDR2 are SEHNR and FQNEAQ (reference sequence). The V and J ends lost 5 bases and 7 bases, in that order; junction bases with no gene match: 7. There are 14 residues in the CDR3. The V gene is TRBV7-9, the J gene TRBJ1-2; TRBD1 matches 10 bases. This sequence was found in a woman in her thirties or forties with COVID-19, enrolled during active disease. Sample: peripheral blood. The CDR3 bases are TGTGCCAGCAGCCAGGGACAGGGGACGGCTGGCTACACCTTC. Protein sequence: CASSQGQGTAGYTF.